Detailed here is one T cell receptor (beta chain). This clonotype was counted many times. The clone's antigen remains unknown. One base away there is no much larger clone; base qualities are not given. Library construction relied on 5' RACE. Instrument on record: Illumina HiSeq 2000. A universal primer binding site was introduced by template switching, and a unique molecular identifier was present in the final cDNA, enabling accurate counting of TCR cDNA molecules. First-strand cDNA for TCR alpha and beta chains was synthesized from specific primers in the conserved constant-segment region. To control for contamination, each cDNA library was double barcoded with a SMART-Mk sample barcode plus Illumina barcodes. Two successive PCR steps introduced TruSeq adapter sequences along with Illumina sample barcodes. Sequencing of the TCR alpha and beta cDNA libraries was done on the Illumina HiSeq platform using custom primers. Under the source paper's analysis protocol: Unique molecular identifiers were extracted from raw reads with MiGEC, and CDR3 positions were determined with MiXCR. Recombination models were inferred per individual with the repgenHMM and IGoR tools using an EM algorithm. The analysis of shared clonotypes was done with the tcR package in R, with sharing normalized by the product of cloneset sizes. To study raw recombination without the effects of thymic and clonal selection, out-of-frame nonproductive sequences were analyzed. TCRdb took the public reads, trimmed them with fastp at Q25, ran MiXCR for clone calling and kept in-frame beta chains. Entries that share a CDR3 protein sequence are merged under the most common genes and DNA. The V and J calls were not made by the authors but by TCRdb's processing. The sample has about 660,000 distinct CDR3 sequences on record, 8.6% of them singletons. Roughly 0.97% of the sample is held by the ten biggest clonotypes.

Measured from the cysteine to the phenylalanine, the CDR3 is 13 residues long. The sequence is cut down to CDR3 DNA, 39 bases in frame from base 1. The germline V gene specifies LGHNA as CDR1 and YNFKEQ as CDR2. V loses 0 bases of germline sequence and J loses 15 bases, and the interval between the two ends is 15 bases. Every donor in the study was a healthy Caucasian. The twin cohort comprised three pairs of female monozygotic twins, all aged roughly 18 to 29 years. RNA for TCR libraries was isolated from peripheral blood mononuclear cells. This entry comes from a study of identical twins (dated by TCRdb to 2016 to 2018). With respect to the entire study: To test whether fetal clonotypes persist, the study used deep sequencing on TCR alpha and beta repertoires from monozygotic twins, unrelated adults of various ages, and cord blood. Replicate twin experiments were performed at different times using different library preparation protocols to rule out contamination. Beyond this particular receptor, the publication reports: Abundant cord blood beta clonotypes had fewer insertions, young adult naive repertoires showed a similar but weaker trend, and memory repertoires showed no such trend. Recombination models systematically underestimated out-of-frame TCR alpha sharing in monozygotic twins but agreed with sharing between unrelated individuals. Compared with coincidental sharing between unrelated individuals, out-of-frame TCR alpha sequences shared between twins had an excess of sequences with low generation probability. Because the same donors could not be followed over many years, the conclusions relied on cross-sectional statistical analysis. In beta out-of-frame sequences, excess twin sharing was weaker, because having fewer shared sequences lowered the signal-to-noise ratio. Invariant T cells such as MAIT and iNKT could partly confound zero-insertion analyses, although diverse VJ usage argued against such confounding for most clonotypes.

These data were also reused for a study on yellow fever vaccine responses in identical twins. As the second publication notes: The authors reported that the T cell response to vaccination in identical twins appeared partly convergent and partly personalized. In the study, vaccine-responding T cell clones were precisely tracked in identical twins.

The chain employs TRBV4-2 and TRBJ2-1, with an unclear D gene assignment. Sequencing was done on a sample of PBMCs. The sequence came from a woman younger than 30 in good health. The CDR3 region reads CASSQDLVRVRFF. The DNA sequence is given as TGTGCCAGCAGCCAAGATCTAGTCCGAGTTCGGTTCTTC.